This T cell receptor beta chain is from a study of Ad26.COV2.S vaccination and SARS-CoV-2 variants. Study-wide background: Administration of Ad26.COV2.S was intramuscular, either once or twice 56 days apart.

Treatment specified: around 19 received Ad26.COV2.S at low or high dose, single or two shots; 5 received placebo; per-sample allocation not given. The samples were gathered on day 63 after the first injection of vaccine or placebo. Donation was by an adult aged 18-55 years who was in Boston. This vaccine is an Ad26 vector that expresses the Wuhan-strain SARS-CoV-2 spike. Libraries were prepared by immunoSEQ multiplex PCR; TCRdb keeps only in-frame clonotypes and omits some of them. The table records about 400,000 clones, 85% to 90% of them present only once. As to this clone: The antigen remains unidentified.

This CDR3 has 17 residues. Trimming cost V 4 bases and J 4 bases; bases outside gene matches: 10. Germline assignment: CDR1 SGHDN and CDR2 FVKESK. Broader study findings: CD8+ and CD4+ T cells specific for spike reportedly responded with substantial breadth after vaccination.

The chain has TRBV14 and TRBJ1-6, with 7 bases matching TRBD1. The specimen comprised peripheral blood, sampled in a trial of Ad26.COV2.S vaccine versus placebo. This receptor was identified in a person aged 18 to 59 who received the Ad26.COV2.S COVID-19 vaccine or a placebo. CDR3 in DNA: TGTGCCAGCAGCCCCCACCAGGGGACAGCTTATAATTCACCCCTCCACTTT. This sequence encodes CASSPHQGTAYNSPLHF.